The rows below give T cell receptor beta chains drawn from one sample of a study of OX40 agonist ivuxolimab in advanced cancers. TCRdb keeps only in-frame clones here, not all; method: immunoSEQ multiplex PCR. The table shows about 59,000 clones, with 91% occurring only once. The sample consisted of CD4+ or CD8+ T cells sorted from blood, taken in a trial of the OX40 agonist ivuxolimab. These receptors were obtained from an adult with an advanced solid tumor such as melanoma, head and neck, liver or kidney cancer. Each CDR3 is given without its conserved first and last residue. Only part of the rows carry a size: once, few, many, or a class if the clone is expanded.

clone_size	v_call	cdr3_length	j_call	cdr3_aa
-	TRBV7-9	15	TRBJ1-1	ASSLGGWTGSNTEAF
-	TRBV1	17	TRBJ2-1	TSSHTALLAEILDNEQF
-	TRBV11-3	13	TRBJ1-1	ASSLGRAGNTEAF
-	TRBV4-1	13	TRBJ2-7	ASSQRTSGSYEQY
once	TRBV27	13	TRBJ1-1	ASSLGVTGATEAF
-	TRBV7-9	17	TRBJ2-3	ASSKKGSVRIAGTDTQY
-	TRBV6-1	12	TRBJ2-7	ASSEAGSQYEQY
-	TRBV5-1	14	TRBJ2-2	ASSFPTGANTGELF
-	TRBV27	13	TRBJ2-3	ASSSSGEGTDTQY
-	TRBV4-1	13	TRBJ1-5	ASSQGPLMEEPQH
once	TRBV5-6	13	TRBJ2-2	ASSLGQTNTGELF
few	TRBV7-9	14	TRBJ1-2	ASRPPASRDREGYT
-	TRBV27	14	TRBJ1-1	ASSTLIGVMNTEAF
-	TRBV7-9	13	TRBJ2-3	ASSPPGQGADTQY
-	TRBV9	12	TRBJ1-3	ASSVGISGNTIY
once	TRBV4-1	13	TRBJ2-7	ASSQDSASGDEQY
-	TRBV25-1	10	TRBJ1-1	ASRPPTGNAF
-	TRBV6-4	13	TRBJ2-3	ASSEDGGRADTQY
-	TRBV27	15	TRBJ1-4	ASSFFPATAPNEKLF
-	TRBV19	11	TRBJ1-1	ASTRTENTEAF
once	TRBV6-5	10	TRBJ2-7	ASRKSSYEQY
-	TRBV12-5	14	TRBJ1-1	ASGSTPGRQNTEAF
-	TRBV6-8	14	TRBJ2-5	ASSDSGTGHQETQY
-	TRBV4-1	17	TRBJ2-1	ASSHFPLQTGGSYNEQF
-	TRBV4-1	12	TRBJ2-1	ASSQTGDVNEQF
-	TRBV7-2	11	TRBJ2-1	ASSLVSKSEQF
once	TRBV9	13	TRBJ1-1	ASSGGQGLNTEAF
-	TRBV19	13	TRBJ2-4	ASSPSLGQKNIQY
-	TRBV11-2	12	TRBJ1-2	ASSWGRASYGYT
once	TRBV29-1	10	TRBJ1-2	SVVDRKGGYT
-	TRBV19	11	TRBJ1-1	ASSIGGNTEAF
-	TRBV6-4	12	TRBJ2-1	ASSDYPLYNEQF
-	TRBV4-1	15	TRBJ2-4	ASSQKVAGARGNIQY
once	TRBV7-9	12	-	ASSPGTSTYEQY
once	TRBV19	12	TRBJ2-7	ASSMAQISYEQY
-	TRBV6-1	13	-	ASSEELAGAYEQY
-	TRBV4-3	13	TRBJ2-5	ASSPVSDRQETQY
-	TRBV4-1	13	TRBJ2-7	ASSQSTSGWYEQY
-	TRBV4-1	11	TRBJ2-7	ASSQVIISEQY
-	TRBV7-8	13	TRBJ2-1	ASSLLSGSYNEQF
-	TRBV9	13	-	ASSSGTSGFYEQY
-	TRBV21-1	15	TRBJ2-2	AAFFQREDRTTGELF
-	TRBV13	12	TRBJ2-7	ASSLEQAKYEQY
many	TRBV4-3	14	TRBJ2-5	ASSQAVGTGGETQY
-	TRBV4-1	13	TRBJ1-5	ASSRYGQGDQPQH
-	TRBV11-1	11	TRBJ1-1	ASSLWENTEAF
-	TRBV19	12	TRBJ1-1	ASSIWTGNTEAF
-	TRBV14	15	TRBJ2-3	ASSQDGRWSSLDTQY
-	TRBV7-9	12	TRBJ2-7	ASSLAGTGYEQY
-	TRBV28	13	TRBJ2-3	ASSLWAEGTDTQY
once	TRBV25-1	12	TRBJ1-2	ASSEGPTGVGYT
-	TRBV9	15	TRBJ2-1	ASSSSEEREFYNEQF
-	TRBV5-1	13	TRBJ1-1	ASSLGTGGVTEAF
-	TRBV7-9	14	TRBJ2-5	ASSPPLAGVKETQY
-	TRBV29-1	11	TRBJ2-7	SVVGRNSYEQY
-	TRBV9	13	TRBJ2-4	ASSPVGGGRDIQY
-	TRBV9	11	TRBJ2-1	ASSPSSYNEQF
-	TRBV5-6	10	TRBJ1-1	ASSVGNTEAF
once	TRBV5-4	14	TRBJ2-1	ASSLKREKGYNEQF
-	TRBV10-3	13	TRBJ1-5	AISDGGQLGQPQH